The clone carrying this TCR beta chain was recorded many times. Using its own MiXCR run on the 5' RACE reads, TCRdb lists one record per CDR3 protein. The repertoire has about 20,000 distinct CDR3 sequences, 10% of them found once; the top ten carry about 40%. Sample time point: blood at routine non-recurrence follow-up after resection. Whole RNA obtained from tumor, nontumor lung or frozen PBMC underwent sequencing without sorting. The V end was cut by 1 base, the J end by 6 bases, with 14 bases between. CDR3 length: 15 residues. In germline, CDR1 is SGHRS, CDR2 YFSETQ. This sample stems from a study of spatial heterogeneity in lung cancer. Overall study context: More beta-chain than alpha-chain sequences were consistently detected.

Sequenced here: PBMCs, sampled at follow-up. The TCR comes from a female donor with early-stage non-small cell lung cancer. The gene calls are TRBV5-1 and TRBJ1-5; D is unresolved. CDR3 residues: CASSLYGVLGQPQHF. CDR3 nucleotide sequence: TGCGCCAGCAGCTTGTATGGGGTGTTGGGTCAGCCCCAGCATTTT.